The 17 T cell receptor beta chains below all came from one sample that was sequenced in a study of T cell changes during pregnancy in multiple sclerosis. TCRdb's table, derived via immunoSEQ multiplex PCR, lists solely in-frame clones and lacks some. The data show more than 75,000 clones, 94% seen once. Sequences were derived from peripheral blood, sampled in the third trimester of pregnancy. These receptors all stem from a female donor with multiple sclerosis, enrolled in a pregnancy study.

The V and J genes are TRBV29-1 and TRBJ1-1; 7 bases match TRBD1. Per the germline V gene, CDR1 is SQVTM and CDR2 is ANQGSEA. There are 13 residues in the CDR3. J lost 1 base, V lost 5 bases, and 4 bases had no gene match. The CDR3 loop is CSVRQGWNTEAFF. The CDR3 DNA is TGCAGCGTTCGACAGGGATGGAACACTGAAGCTTTCTTT.

This chain connects TRBV6-5 to TRBJ2-2; 8 positions agree with TRBD1. The V gene end was trimmed by 5 bases and the J gene end by 3 bases; junction bases not matched to a gene: 5. The CDR3 runs 15 residues. Germline values: CDR1 MNHEY, CDR2 SVGAGI. The CDR3 spells CASSLMTGDTGELFF. As DNA, the CDR3 is TGTGCCAGCAGTCTAATGACAGGGGACACCGGGGAGCTGTTTTTT.

J is TRBJ1-1 and V is TRBV13; 10 bases align to TRBD1. This CDR3 has 18 amino acids. CDR1 and CDR2 from the germline V gene are PRHDT and FYEKMQ (reference sequence). The V gene end was trimmed by 4 bases and the J gene end by 3 bases; junction bases not matched to a gene: 14. Here the CDR3 DNA reads TGTGCCAGCAGCTGTCAGGATGATCCCGGGACAGGGGACACTGAAGCTTTCTTT. It codes for CASSCQDDPGTGDTEAFF.

V gene TRBV27 combines with J gene TRBJ2-6; TRBD1 is a possible D gene (6 bases). V was clipped by 5 bases and J by 1 base, with 15 bases between them. Germline V lookup: CDR1 MNHEY, CDR2 SMNVEV (reference sequence). The CDR3 spans 17 residues. The CDR3 loop is CASSPWGRPSGANVLTF. The CDR3 DNA follows: TGTGCCAGCAGTCCCTGGGGGCGCCCGTCTGGGGCCAACGTCCTGACTTTC.

The chain carries TRBV6-6 and TRBJ2-7, with D maybe TRBD1 (5 bases). The germline CDR1 and CDR2 sequences are MNHNY and SVGAGI (reference sequence). This CDR3 spans 13 amino acids. Trimming took off 0 bases at V and 3 bases at J, with 6 bases between the two ends. The CDR3 here is CASSYSDSYEQYF. DNA for the CDR3: TGTGCCAGCAGTTACTCCGACAGCTACGAGCAGTACTTC.

This clone was seen once. The V and J genes are TRBV19 and TRBJ1-1, with D possibly matching TRBD1 (6 bases). This CDR3 is 13 amino acids long. Germline values: CDR1 LNHDA, CDR2 SQIVND (reference sequence). Trimming shortened V by 4 bases and J by 1 base, and 7 bases separated the two germline ends. The CDR3 protein is CASSRTANTEAFF. The CDR3 coding sequence is TGTGCCAGTAGTAGGACAGCGAACACTGAAGCTTTCTTT. The variable domain in full, with the rest retrieved from reference TRBV19 and TRBJ1-1, is DGGITQSPKYLFRKEGQNVTLSCEQNLNHDAMYWYRQDPGQGLRLIYYSQIVNDFQKGDIAEGYSVSREKKESFPLTVTSAQKNPTAFYLCASSRTANTEAFFGQGTRLTVV.

This chain uses TRBV27 with TRBJ1-5, with 9 bases lining up with TRBD1. The V gene's germline CDR1 is MNHEY and CDR2 SMNVEV (reference sequence). V shed 5 bases, J shed 0 bases, and the junction held 11 bases outside the gene matches. The CDR3 is 18 residues long. CDR3 coding DNA: TGTGCCAGCAGTCCAGGTCCCGGGACAGGGAATAGCAATCAGCCCCAGCATTTT. This sequence encodes CASSPGPGTGNSNQPQHF.

The chain has TRBV7-2 and TRBJ1-2; possible D gene TRBD1, 5 bases. V lost 2 bases, J lost 2 bases, and 12 bases lay in between. In germline, CDR1 is SGHTA, CDR2 FQGNSA. The CDR3 runs to 15 residues. The CDR3 protein is CASSLSSHRNYGYTF. The CDR3 bases are TGTGCCAGCAGCTTATCATCCCACAGGAACTATGGCTACACCTTC.

J is TRBJ2-7 and V is TRBV7-8; 9 positions match TRBD1. Germline CDR1 reads SGHVS; CDR2 reads FQNEAQ. V lost 6 bases, J lost 3 bases, and 3 bases stayed unmatched. The CDR3 contains 13 residues. The CDR3 DNA is TGTGCCAGCAGTTGGGACAGGGACTACGAGCAGTACTTC. Amino acids: CASSWDRDYEQYF. The variable domain in full, completed from reference TRBV7-8 and TRBJ2-7, reads GAGVSQSPRYKVAKRGQDVALRCDPISGHVSLFWYQQALGQGPEFLTYFQNEAQLDKSGLPSDRFFAERPEGSVSTLKIQRTQQEDSAVYLCASSWDRDYEQYFGPGTRLTVT.

This chain uses TRBV19 with TRBJ1-1, with D possibly being TRBD1 (5 bases). The V end was cut by 5 bases, the J end by 6 bases, with 19 bases between. This CDR3 region has 15 residues. The V gene's germline CDR1 is LNHDA and CDR2 SQIVND (reference sequence). In DNA form, the CDR3 reads TGTGCCAGTAGTTTCCGCGGATCTGGGGGGGCTGAAGCTTTCTTT. Translated, it gives CASSFRGSGGAEAFF.

The rearrangement uses TRBV6-1 and TRBJ1-2; D uncertain. V was shortened by 7 bases and J by 6 bases, with 15 bases between the two germline ends. Germline V lookup: CDR1 MNHNS, CDR2 SASEGT. The CDR3 spans 13 residues. CDR3 bases: TGTGCCAGCAACGTACAGTTCGGGAATGGCTACACCTTC. Translation gives CASNVQFGNGYTF.

The DNA of the CDR3 is TGTGCCAGCAGCACAGGGAACTCTGGAAACACCATATATTTT. It translates to CASSTGNSGNTIYF. The chain recombines TRBV5-6 with TRBJ1-3; D possibly corresponds to TRBD1 (6 bases). This CDR3 has 14 residues. CDR1 and CDR2 from the germline V gene are SGHDT and YYEEEE. V was clipped by 4 bases and J by 0 bases, with 8 bases between them.

The CDR3: CAWNLAGGHEQYF. CDR3 nucleotides: TGTGCCTGGAACCTAGCGGGGGGCCACGAGCAGTACTTC. The chain uses TRBV30 and TRBJ2-7, with 11 bases that match TRBD2. CDR3 length: 13 residues. Trimming took 4 bases from V and 5 from J; bases not matched to a gene: 4. The V gene's germline CDR1 is GTSNPN and CDR2 SVGIG (reference sequence).

The chain carries TRBV4-1 and TRBJ2-2; no clear D gene. The V gene's germline CDR1 is MGHRA and CDR2 YSYEKL. Between the trimmed V and J ends, which lost 4 bases and 6 bases, there was a span of 6 bases. The CDR3 consists of 12 residues. The CDR3: CASSPPAGELFF. In DNA, the CDR3 is TGCGCCAGCAGCCCGCCGGCCGGGGAGCTGTTTTTT.

V gene TRBV6-1 combines with J gene TRBJ2-3, with TRBD1 matching 7 bases. The CDR3 covers 13 residues. Germline CDR1 MNHNS, CDR2 SASEGT. V was pared by 0 bases and J by 15 bases, with 9 bases of the junction left unmatched. The CDR3 DNA is TGTGCCAGCAGTGAAGCGGTGGGGGCAGGGGGATATTTT. Translated, it gives CASSEAVGAGGYF.

Written as DNA, the CDR3 is TGTGCCAGTCGGCCGAGGGCGAGCTATAATTCACCCCTCCACTTT. Protein: CASRPRASYNSPLHF. V is TRBV6-5 and J is TRBJ1-6; D not resolved. The germline V gene encodes CDR1 MNHEY and CDR2 SVGAGI. Trimming shortened V by 9 bases and J by 3 bases, and 15 bases separated the two germline ends. CDR3 length: 15 residues.

The chain combines TRBV19 with TRBJ2-6; the D gene is possibly TRBD2 (6 bases). The germline gives CDR1 LNHDA, CDR2 SQIVND (reference sequence). The CDR3 is 14 amino acids. Trimming cost V 4 bases and J 2 bases, with 6 bases left between them. The CDR3 DNA reads TGTGCCAGTAGTACGGGGGCTGGGGCCAACGTCCTGACTTTC. This translates into CASSTGAGANVLTF.